This T cell receptor beta chain was identified during a study of OX40 agonist ivuxolimab in advanced cancers. Study at large: Treatment received earlier with anti-PD-1, anti-PD-L1 or anti-CTLA-4 agents was allowed, and 40% had some. Three patients responded partially, comprising one with hepatocellular carcinoma and two with cutaneous melanoma. Notes on the study in general: In the 0.1-3.0 mg/kg groups, partial responders showed among the lowest expansion.

The method was immunoSEQ multiplex PCR; TCRdb's version includes in-frame clones alone and lacks a portion of them. The repertoire includes under 85,000 clones, about 89% of them detected once, and more than 0.5% sits in the top ten. Regarding this clone: Its antigen is still unknown.

CDR1 SNHLY and CDR2 FYNNEI come from the germline V gene. With V trimmed by 11 bases and J by 1 base, 7 bases remained unmatched. The CDR3 is made up of 14 amino acids. This specimen consisted of CD4+ or CD8+ T cells sorted from blood, obtained in a trial of the OX40 agonist ivuxolimab. The chain uses TRBV2 and TRBJ1-4; TRBD1 matches 7 bases. This receptor was identified in an adult with an advanced solid tumor such as melanoma, head and neck, liver or kidney cancer. The CDR3 protein is CAGRQGITNEKLFF. The CDR3 DNA reads as TGTGCCGGCCGACAGGGAATAACTAATGAAAAACTGTTTTTT.